The 20 T cell receptor delta chains below come from one sample, sequenced in a study of gamma-delta T cells after stem cell transplantation. TCRdb called clones anew from the RT-PCR reads with CATT. Among 2,500 to 3,500 delta-chain clones, about 1.7% were seen once, and the ten largest hold over 35%. What was sequenced was gamma-delta T cells. The receptors derive from a human donor. It is not recorded whose cells these are; they may come from a transplant donor.

The table lists this clone with a few counts. TCRdb shows a much larger clone's protein in place of this DNA's translation, and the two differ at residue 10, likely through a read error; the protein shown is translated from the DNA. The V call is TRDV2, the J call TRDJ3; 7 bases map to TRDD3. The CDR3 is 22 residues long. Trimming at V came to 0 bases and at J to 2 bases, leaving 18 bases not matched to a gene. Germline CDR1 GEAIGNYY, CDR2 EKD. CDR3 DNA sequence: TGTGCCTGTGACACCGGGGGTATTTTGATGGGGGAAAAGCCCTGGGACACCCGACAGATGTTTTTC. Translated, it gives CACDTGGILMGEKPWDTRQMFF.

The sample holds a few counts of this clone. A far larger clone is a single base away, which makes a read error likely. Other nucleotide sequences from this sample produce the same CDR3. This chain connects TRDV2 to TRDJ1; 13 bases match TRDD3. The CDR3 is made up of 18 amino acids. Germline CDR1 and CDR2: GEAIGNYY and EKD. As DNA, the CDR3 is TGTGCCTGTGACGTACTGGGGGATACGGAGGGGCACACCGATAAGCTCATCTTT. It encodes CACDVLGDTEGHTDKLIF.

In this sample, this clone turned up a few times. TCRdb's listed protein matches a much larger clone and diverges from this DNA's translation at residue 6, likely through a read error; the protein shown comes from the DNA. The chain uses TRDV2 and TRDJ1; 10 nucleotides align to TRDD3. V dropped 2 bases and J dropped 1; count of bases not matched to a gene: 12. Germline CDR1 is GEAIGNYY and CDR2 is EKD. The CDR3 contains 18 residues. CDR3 loop: CACDRVSTGGFRTDKLIF. As DNA, the CDR3 is TGTGCCTGTGACAGGGTTTCAACTGGGGGATTTCGCACCGATAAACTCATCTTT.

On this clone: TCRdb's entry gives the protein of a much larger clone, which mismatches this DNA's translation at residue 8, likely from a read error; the protein reported here is translated from the DNA. The chain is built from TRDV2 and TRDJ1; D perhaps matches TRDD3 (5 bases). The V gene's germline CDR1 is GEAIGNYY and CDR2 EKD. The CDR3 contains 18 residues. V was cut by 0 bases and J by 3 bases, with 22 bases left in between. The CDR3 spells CACDTVGTHPVEADKLIF. CDR3 nucleotide sequence: TGTGCCTGTGACACCGTGGGGACACACCCCGTTGAAGCCGATAAACTCATCTTT.

Regarding this clone: A far larger clone differs by one base, so this is likely a read error. The sample has other DNA sequences that encode this CDR3 too. The gene calls are TRDV2 and TRDJ3; TRDD3 aligns across 13 bases. Germline V gene data show CDR1 as GEAIGNYY and CDR2 as EKD. The CDR3 has 22 residues. CDR3 bases: TGTGCCTGTGACACTCTGACTGGGGGATACGCCGCGGCATCCTGGGACACCCGACAGATGTTCTTC. Translating it yields CACDTLTGGYAAASWDTRQMFF.

This clone was seen a handful of times. A read error is possible here, since a much larger clone lies one base away. V usage is TRDV2 and J usage is TRDJ1, with a tentative D call TRDD3 (6 bases). CDR3 length: 18 residues. Germline values: CDR1 GEAIGNYY, CDR2 EKD. The CDR3 DNA reads as TGTGCCCGTGAACCTCTAACTTTACCGGGGATCCACACCGATAAACTCATCTTT. This codes for CAREPLTLPGIHTDKLIF.

This clone came up many times. This likely traces to a read error, being one base from a far larger clone. The chain employs TRDV2 and TRDJ1; D remains unclear. Germline values: CDR1 GEAIGNYY, CDR2 EKD. There are 13 residues in the CDR3. V dropped 3 bases and J dropped 3 bases, with 10 bases sitting between them. The CDR3 reads CACDARGADKLIF. The CDR3 DNA reads as TGTGCCTGTGACGCCCGGGGTGCCGATAAACTCATCTTT.

This clone was recorded a few times. Translating this DNA gives a protein that differs at residue 3 from the TCRdb one, which belongs to a much larger clone; a read error is likely, and the protein shown is this translation. The gene calls are TRDV2 and TRDJ1; 12 bases align to TRDD3. The CDR3 length is 19 residues. Germline values: CDR1 GEAIGNYY, CDR2 EKD. CDR3 protein: CARDTLFTGGYLYTDKLIF. The CDR3 nucleotides are TGTGCCCGTGACACCCTATTTACTGGGGGATACTTGTACACCGATAAACTCATCTTT.

With regard to this clone: A far larger clone is one nucleotide away, so this likely arose from a read error. This CDR3 is also generated by other DNA sequences in the sample. V usage is TRDV2 and J usage is TRDJ1, with TRDD3 matching over 8 bases. The length of the CDR3 is 16 residues. Germline values: CDR1 GEAIGNYY, CDR2 EKD. The junction had 10 bases not matched to a gene; V was cut back by 3 bases and J by 2 bases. CDR3 amino acids: CACDPLWDTGTDKLIF. CDR3 nucleotide sequence: TGTGCCTGTGACCCACTATGGGATACGGGGACCGATAAACTCATCTTT.

This clone was detected a few times. The CDR3: CACDTLGLIGGTDKLIF. The CDR3 region has the DNA TGTGCCTGTGACACTCTGGGGTTAATCGGGGGAACCGATAAACTCATCTTT. The rearrangement links TRDV2 to TRDJ1; D perhaps matches TRDD3 (6 bases). CDR1 and CDR2 (germline): GEAIGNYY, EKD. The CDR3 length is 17 residues. The V end was cut by 1 base, the J end by 2 bases, with 19 bases between.

This clone was counted only a few times. A far larger clone differs by one base, so this is likely a read error. Additional DNA sequences in this sample encode the identical CDR3. J is TRDJ1 and V is TRDV2, with 10 bases aligning to TRDD3. This CDR3 is built from 19 residues. In germline, CDR1 is GEAIGNYY, CDR2 EKD. The CDR3 sequence: CACDTVHRLGDIVTDKLIF. In DNA form, the CDR3 reads TGTGCCTGTGACACCGTCCATCGTCTGGGGGATATTGTAACCGATAAGCTCATCTTT.

This clone was seen at least ten times. This probably arose from a read error, given a far larger clone one base away. Other DNA variants within this sample encode the same CDR3. The rearrangement joins TRDV2 to TRDJ1; D gene uncertain. CDR1 is GEAIGNYY and CDR2 is EKD in the germline V gene. Between the trimmed V and J ends, which lost 0 bases and 5 bases, there was a span of 21 bases. The CDR3 totals 17 residues. CDR3 in amino acids: CACDTLSSLTSGDKLIF. CDR3 coding DNA: TGTGCCTGTGACACCCTCTCCTCCCTCACTTCGGGGGATAAACTCATCTTT.

This clone is labeled as medium-sized. It is likely a read error: a sequence one base away is far more abundant. The chain links TRDV2 to TRDJ1; D is possibly TRDD3 (5 bases). The CDR3 loop spans 15 amino acids. Trimming took 5 bases from V and 0 from J, leaving 15 bases between them. The germline V gene has CDR1 GEAIGNYY and CDR2 EKD. CDR3 nucleotide sequence: TGTGCCTGTGGCACGGTCGGGGAGAACACCGATAAACTCATCTTT. Protein sequence: CACGTVGENTDKLIF.

Points on this clone: A far larger clone differs by one base, so this is likely a read error. Other DNA sequences in the same sample also yield this CDR3. The chain uses TRDV2 and TRDJ1; the match to TRDD3 covers 10 bases. The CDR3 sequence is 20 residues long. Germline CDR1 reads GEAIGNYY; CDR2 reads EKD. The trim removed 1 base at V and 1 base at J, leaving 17 bases unmatched. The CDR3 nucleotides read TGTGCCTGTGACACGGTCTATGGGGGGGATACGCGAGGGGCCACCGATAAACTCATCTTT. It codes for CACDTVYGGDTRGATDKLIF.

This clone has just a few counts. TCRdb lists the protein of a much larger clone for this DNA, which differs at residue 18, so this is likely a read error; the protein given here is translated from the DNA itself. The chain recombines TRDV2 with TRDJ1, with 13 bases fitting TRDD3. CDR1 and CDR2 (germline): GEAIGNYY, EKD. CDR3 length equals 19 residues. The CDR3 DNA sequence: TGTGCCTGTGACACCGGAGGACTGGGGGATACGCCGTCTGGCGATAAACTCACCTTT. Translating it yields CACDTGGLGDTPSGDKLTF.

This clone was seen ten or more times. The protein that TCRdb holds for this DNA derives from a much larger clone and differs from the translated DNA at residue 16, which likely indicates a read error; the protein shown here is translated from the DNA. This chain uses TRDV2 with TRDJ3; 11 bases agree with TRDD3. CDR3 length: 18 residues. Germline values: CDR1 GEAIGNYY, CDR2 EKD. In DNA, the CDR3 is TGTGCCTGTGACATACTGGGGGATAGTACCTGGGACACCCGACAGGTGTTTTTC. It translates to CACDILGDSTWDTRQVFF.

As regards this clone: Only one base separates this from a far larger clonotype, so it likely reflects a read error. Other DNA sequences from this sample encode an identical CDR3 as well. CDR3 loop: CACDTLPTWGIGTHYTDKLIF. The CDR3 region has the DNA TGTGCCTGTGACACACTTCCTACCTGGGGGATAGGGACGCACTACACCGATAAACTCATCTTT. V and J are TRDV2 and TRDJ1, with 10 nucleotides matching TRDD3. Germline CDR1 GEAIGNYY, CDR2 EKD. V dropped 1 base and J dropped 0; count of bases not matched to a gene: 19. This CDR3 is built from 21 residues.

A note on this clone: The likely explanation is a read error, given a far larger clone one base away. The chain combines TRDV2 with TRDJ3, with D tentatively TRDD3 (6 bases). Germline V gene lookup returns CDR1 GEAIGNYY and CDR2 EKD. V was trimmed by 0 bases and J by 0 bases, leaving 20 bases between them. This CDR3 has 21 residues. The CDR3 protein is CACDTVRTGRSNSWDTRQMFF. DNA for the CDR3: TGTGCCTGTGACACCGTGCGTACTGGGAGATCAAACTCCTGGGACACCCGACAGATGTTTTTC.

A note on this clone: This DNA's translation differs at residue 3 from TCRdb's protein, which comes from a much larger clone; a read error is likely, and the protein shown is translated from the DNA. CDR3 in amino acids: CAYDPAGGYGTRTDKLIF. Written as DNA, the CDR3 is TGTGCCTATGACCCCGCTGGGGGATACGGGACAAGGACCGATAAACTCATCTTT. This rearrangement joins TRDV2 to TRDJ1, with 12 bases fitting TRDD3. CDR3 length equals 18 residues. Germline V lookup: CDR1 GEAIGNYY, CDR2 EKD.

This clone appeared a few times. With only one base between it and a far larger clone, this is likely a read error. Within the sample, other DNA sequences also encode this same CDR3. The chain couples TRDV2 to TRDJ1; 8 positions match TRDD3. CDR3 length: 17 residues. V shed 0 bases and J 2 bases; nucleotides not matched to a gene: 10. CDR1 and CDR2 from the germline V gene are GEAIGNYY and EKD. CDR3 sequence reads: CACDTLLGDTRTDKLIF. The CDR3 nucleotides read TGTGCCTGTGACACCTTACTAGGGGATACAAGGACCGATAAACTCATCTTT.